These 23 T cell receptor beta chains were sequenced from one sample in a study of molecular identifiers for immune sequencing clone quantification (dated by TCRdb to 2017 to 2018). Libraries were constructed by PCR. Instrument on record: NextSeq 500. TCRdb reran the public reads through fastp at Q25 and MiXCR, keeping productive beta chains. Entries that share a CDR3 protein sequence are merged under the most common genes and DNA. This sample is represented by hundreds of thousands of distinct CDR3 sequences; about 25% of them were singletons. The top ten clones comprise 0.75% to 0.8% of the sample. Sequenced sample: naive CD8+ T cells from blood, with Jurkat cell RNA spiked in. Interpreted using the paper, the cell subset or site label stands for: FACS-sorted CD8+CD4-CCR7+CD45RA+ naive T cells. The origin of the receptors is a human donor in good health. Some libraries in this study had Jurkat cell RNA spiked in.

Concerning this clonotype: A read error is possible here, since a much larger clone lies one base away. V is TRBV6-5 and J is TRBJ2-2, with unresolved D. V was clipped by 6 bases and J by 6 bases, with 5 bases between them. Germline CDR1 and CDR2: MNHEY and SVGAGI. The CDR3 spans 11 residues. The CDR3: CASRSAGELFF. As DNA, the CDR3 is TGTGCCAGCAGATCGGCCGGGGAGCTGTTTTTT.

The chain carries TRBV12-3 or TRBV12-4 and TRBJ2-5, with 12 bases aligning to TRBD2. J lost 5 bases, V lost 5 bases, and 15 bases had no gene match. This CDR3 comprises 18 residues. The CDR3 sequence is CASSPIEASGGAGETQYF. In DNA form, the CDR3 reads TGTGCCAGCAGTCCTATAGAGGCTAGCGGGGGGGCGGGTGAGACCCAGTACTTC.

The sample holds a few counts of this clonotype. This chain joins TRBV6-2 or TRBV6-3 and TRBJ2-7; D may be TRBD1 (5 bases). The germline CDR1 and CDR2 sequences are MNHEY and SVGEGT. Deletions cut 6 bases from V and 5 bases from J, with 14 bases between. The CDR3 is 13 amino acids. The CDR3 sequence is CASSRAFGDEQYF. The CDR3 DNA reads TGTGCCAGCAGCAGGGCGTTTGGGGACGAGCAGTACTTC.

This clonotype appeared once. This may stem from a read error, because a much larger clone lies one nucleotide away. The chain recombines TRBV20-1 with TRBJ1-5; D unclear. The CDR3 consists of 14 residues. V was cut by 0 bases and J by 6 bases, with 12 bases left in between. Germline V lookup: CDR1 DFQATT, CDR2 SNEGSKA (reference sequence). CDR3 sequence: CSARDGGGSQPQHF. The CDR3 nucleotides read TGCAGTGCTAGAGATGGCGGAGGGAGTCAGCCCCAGCATTTT.

Concerning this clonotype: A junction end diverges from the germline sequence, so it may reflect a read error. This rearrangement joins TRBV12-3 or TRBV12-4 to TRBJ1-6; TRBD1 agrees at 7 bases. The CDR3 length is 16 residues. The CDR3 region is CASSSGGTAYNSRLHF. In DNA, the CDR3 is TGTGCCAGCAGTTCCGGGGGGACAGCCTATAATTCACGCCTCCACTTT.

This rearrangement joins TRBV5-4 to TRBJ1-2; 9 nucleotides line up with TRBD1. The CDR3 runs 15 residues. From germline, CDR1 is SGHNT and CDR2 YYREEE (reference sequence). Trimming removed 0 bases from V and 7 bases from J; junction bases left unmatched: 7. The CDR3 loop is CASSLVGTGLGGYTF. In DNA form, the CDR3 reads TGTGCCAGCAGCTTGGTTGGGACAGGGTTAGGTGGCTACACCTTC.

This clonotype was counted many times. The V gene is TRBV24-1, the J gene TRBJ2-1; 9 bases are shared with TRBD1. The CDR3 is 16 residues long. The V gene's germline CDR1 is KGHDR and CDR2 SFDVKD. The trim removed 2 bases at V and 7 bases at J, leaving 8 bases unmatched. The CDR3 loop is CATSDSHRGPGNEQFF. The CDR3 region has the DNA TGTGCCACCAGTGATTCCCACAGGGGGCCCGGGAATGAGCAGTTCTTC.

The chain links TRBV4-3 to TRBJ1-1; D uncertain. Germline V CDR1 and CDR2: LGHNA, YSLEER. The V end was cut by 0 bases, the J end by 3 bases, with 11 bases between. This CDR3 comprises 15 residues. CDR3 protein: CASSQEGRQDTEAFF. In nucleotides, the CDR3 is TGCGCCAGCAGCCAAGAGGGCCGACAAGACACTGAAGCTTTCTTT.

In this sample, this clonotype turned up many times. The chain has TRBV5-1 and TRBJ1-1; D not certain. The CDR3 loop spans 12 amino acids. CDR1 and CDR2 from the germline V gene are SGHRS and YFSETQ. The V end lost 5 bases, the J end lost 1 base, and 6 bases lay between the germline ends. DNA of the CDR3: TGCGCCAGCAGACATGCGAACACTGAAGCTTTCTTT. This translates into CASRHANTEAFF. The variable domain in full, completed from reference TRBV5-1 and TRBJ1-1, reads KAGVTQTPRYLIKTRGQQVTLSCSPISGHRSVSWYQQTPGQGLQFLFEYFSETQRNKGNFPGRFSGRQFSNSRSEMNVSTLELGDSALYLCASRHANTEAFFGQGTRLTVV.

This clonotype has a handful of counts. In DNA, the CDR3 is TGTGCCAGCAGTTCACTAGCGGGATCTTATGAGCAGTACTTC. Protein: CASSSLAGSYEQYF. V and J are TRBV27 and TRBJ2-7; 10 nucleotides line up with TRBD2. CDR3 length equals 14 residues. V shed 4 bases and J 7 bases; nucleotides not matched to a gene: 7. Per the germline V gene, CDR1 is MNHEY and CDR2 is SMNVEV (reference sequence).

This clonotype was counted only a few times. The J gene is TRBJ1-1, the V gene TRBV4-1; D gene unclear. CDR3 length: 15 amino acids. V was trimmed by 0 bases and J by 1 base, leaving 9 bases between them. Per germline, CDR1 MGHRA and CDR2 YSYEKL. As DNA, the CDR3 is TGCGCCAGCAGCCAAGACCGACGGACGAACACTGAAGCTTTCTTT. This codes for CASSQDRRTNTEAFF.

This clonotype has ten or more counts. The chain combines TRBV4-3 with TRBJ1-2; D is unresolved. The CDR3 covers 16 residues. Germline values: CDR1 LGHNA, CDR2 YSLEER. Trimming cost V 0 bases and J 2 bases, with 13 bases left between them. The CDR3 nucleotides are TGCGCCAGCAGCCAAGATTTGTCAGGAGTGAACTATGGCTACACCTTC. It yields the protein CASSQDLSGVNYGYTF.

The rearrangement links TRBV7-9 to TRBJ1-3, with D maybe TRBD1 (5 bases). The CDR3 is 17 amino acids. The V end was cut by 6 bases, the J end by 0 bases, with 18 bases between. Germline V gene data show CDR1 as SEHNR and CDR2 as FQNEAQ (reference sequence). Here the CDR3 reads CASSSPPSGVSGNTIYF. The CDR3 DNA sequence: TGTGCCAGCAGTTCCCCCCCGTCGGGGGTCTCTGGAAACACCATATATTTT.

This clonotype occurred many times. The V call is TRBV7-2, the J call TRBJ2-1; D may be TRBD2 (6 bases). The germline V gene encodes CDR1 SGHTA and CDR2 FQGNSA. The CDR3 covers 14 residues. Trimming took off 6 bases at V and 6 bases at J, with 15 bases between the two ends. The CDR3 region is CASRGGINLNEQFF. In DNA, the CDR3 is TGTGCCAGCAGGGGGGGTATCAACCTCAATGAGCAGTTCTTC.

This clonotype was seen a handful of times. The chain recombines TRBV7-9 with TRBJ1-4; TRBD1 matches 7 bases. Germline values: CDR1 SEHNR, CDR2 FQNEAQ (reference sequence). This CDR3 is 15 amino acids long. V shed 5 bases and J 5 bases; nucleotides not matched to a gene: 8. As DNA, the CDR3 is TGTGCCAGCAGCGCCCGACAGGGAAGGAATGAAAAACTGTTTTTT. It translates to CASSARQGRNEKLFF.

Comments on this clonotype: A much bigger clone sits one base away, suggesting this may be a read error. The chain combines TRBV30 with TRBJ2-2; unclear D gene. The CDR3 has 13 amino acids. Germline CDR1 and CDR2: GTSNPN and SVGIG (reference sequence). The germline V and J ends were trimmed by 2 bases and 6 bases, with 10 bases remaining between them. CDR3 loop: CAWSLGYAGELFF. DNA of the CDR3: TGTGCCTGGAGTCTTGGTTACGCCGGGGAGCTGTTTTTT.

The chain carries TRBV7-9 and TRBJ1-2, with 8 nucleotides matching TRBD1. The CDR3 spans 16 residues. Trimming cost V 5 bases and J 4 bases; bases outside gene matches: 12. Germline CDR1 reads SEHNR; CDR2 reads FQNEAQ (reference sequence). CDR3 sequence reads: CASSLQPGGATYGYTF. In DNA, the CDR3 is TGTGCCAGCAGCCTTCAACCAGGGGGCGCGACCTATGGCTACACCTTC.

This clonotype occurred many times. This chain links TRBV19 with TRBJ2-7, with unresolved D. The CDR3 consists of 13 residues. Trimming left V 4 bases short and J 2 bases short, with 9 bases between. CDR1 LNHDA and CDR2 SQIVND come from the germline V gene (reference sequence). The DNA for the CDR3 is TGTGCCAGTAGTAATTCCCCGACCTACGAGCAGTACTTC. Its translation is CASSNSPTYEQYF.

This clonotype was seen ten or more times. At one end the junction does not follow the germline gene, possibly because of a read error. This chain links TRBV3-1 with TRBJ2-5; D may be TRBD1 or TRBD2 (6 bases each). Germline V CDR1 and CDR2: LGHDT, YNNKEL (reference sequence). The CDR3 is made up of 13 amino acids. The CDR3 bases are TGTGCCAGCAGCTCAGCATCGGTGAGGGGGGAGAACTTC. Translation gives CASSSASVRGENF.

Only a few counts were recorded for this clonotype. The genes are TRBV12-3 or TRBV12-4 and TRBJ2-7; D not resolved. Trimming shortened V by 5 bases and J by 6 bases, and 14 bases separated the two germline ends. This CDR3 contains 13 residues. Here the CDR3 DNA reads TGTGCCAGCAGTCCCATCAACACACGCGAGCAGTACTTC. This encodes CASSPINTREQYF.

This clonotype was counted at least ten times. This chain links TRBV14 with TRBJ2-3; possible D gene TRBD2, 6 bases. The CDR3 runs to 17 residues. V lost 0 bases to trimming and J lost 6 bases, with 19 bases between them. Germline V lookup: CDR1 SGHDN, CDR2 FVKESK. CDR3: CASSQDGSGFIRDTQYF. The CDR3 nucleotides are TGTGCCAGCAGCCAAGATGGTAGCGGATTTATACGGGATACGCAGTATTTT. Filled out from reference TRBV14 and TRBJ2-3, the complete variable domain reads EAGVTQFPSHSVIEKGQTVTLRCDPISGHDNLYWYRRVMGKEIKFLLHFVKESKQDESGMPNNRFLAERTGGTYSTLKVQPAELEDSGVYFCASSQDGSGFIRDTQYFGPGTRLTVL.

This clonotype appeared many times. The chain employs TRBV4-1 and TRBJ2-1, with D possibly being TRBD1 or TRBD2 (5 bases each). The CDR3 runs 14 residues. V was clipped by 0 bases and J by 9 bases, with 12 bases between them. Germline CDR1 reads MGHRA; CDR2 reads YSYEKL. The CDR3 loop reads CASSQDRGYVEQFF. The CDR3 region has the DNA TGCGCCAGCAGCCAAGATCGGGGCTATGTTGAGCAGTTCTTC.

This clonotype has more than one count but fewer than ten. V usage is TRBV3-1 and J usage is TRBJ1-6; no firm D call. Trimming stripped 2 bases from V and 8 bases from J, with 13 bases between. Germline CDR1 reads LGHDT; CDR2 reads YNNKEL (reference sequence). The CDR3 extends over 15 amino acids. The CDR3 sequence is CASSQTHGWDSPLHF. CDR3 nucleotide sequence: TGTGCCAGCAGCCAAACGCATGGTTGGGATTCACCCCTCCACTTT.